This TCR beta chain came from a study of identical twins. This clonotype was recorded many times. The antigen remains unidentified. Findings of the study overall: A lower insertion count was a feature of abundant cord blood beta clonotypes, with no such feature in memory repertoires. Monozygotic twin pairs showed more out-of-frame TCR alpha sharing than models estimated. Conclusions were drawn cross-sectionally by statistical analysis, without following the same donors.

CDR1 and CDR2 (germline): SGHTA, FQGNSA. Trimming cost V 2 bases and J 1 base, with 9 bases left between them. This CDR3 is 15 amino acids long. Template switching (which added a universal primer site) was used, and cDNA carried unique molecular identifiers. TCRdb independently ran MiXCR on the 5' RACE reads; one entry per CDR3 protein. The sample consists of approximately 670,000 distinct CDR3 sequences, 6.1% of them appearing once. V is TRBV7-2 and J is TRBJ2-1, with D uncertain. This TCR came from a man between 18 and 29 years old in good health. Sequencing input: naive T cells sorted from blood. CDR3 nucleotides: TGTGCCAGCAGCTTAAAGCCCAAATCCTACAATGAGCAGTTCTTC. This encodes CASSLKPKSYNEQFF. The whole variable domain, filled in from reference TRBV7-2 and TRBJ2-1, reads GAGVSQSPSNKVTEKGKDVELRCDPISGHTALYWYRQSLGQGLEFLIYFQGNSAPDKSGLPSDRFSAERTGGSVSTLTIQRTQQEDSAVYLCASSLKPKSYNEQFFGPGTRLTVL.